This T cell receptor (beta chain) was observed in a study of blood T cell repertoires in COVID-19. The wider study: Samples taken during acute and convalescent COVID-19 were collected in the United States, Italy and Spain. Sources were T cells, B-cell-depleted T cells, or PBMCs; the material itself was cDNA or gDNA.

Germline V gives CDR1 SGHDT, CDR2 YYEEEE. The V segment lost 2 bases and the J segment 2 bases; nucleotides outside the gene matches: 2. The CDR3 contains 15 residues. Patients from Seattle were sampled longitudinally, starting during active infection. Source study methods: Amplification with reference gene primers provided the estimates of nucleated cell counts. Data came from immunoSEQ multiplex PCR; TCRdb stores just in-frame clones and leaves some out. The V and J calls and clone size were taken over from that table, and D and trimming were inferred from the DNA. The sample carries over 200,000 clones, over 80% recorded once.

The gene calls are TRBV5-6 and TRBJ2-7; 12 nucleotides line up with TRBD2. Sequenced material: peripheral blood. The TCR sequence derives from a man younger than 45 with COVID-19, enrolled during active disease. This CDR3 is CASSFRLAGAYEQYF. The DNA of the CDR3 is TGTGCCAGCAGCTTTCGACTAGCGGGGGCCTACGAGCAGTACTTC.